The clone carrying this TCR beta chain has just one count. The CDR3 has 17 amino acids. Per germline, CDR1 LGHDT and CDR2 YNNKEL (reference sequence). With 5 bases removed from V and 0 bases from J, the gap between germline ends came to 14 bases. The repertoire was sequenced with immunoSEQ multiplex PCR; TCRdb's copy has only in-frame clones and lacks some. This sample has some 45,000 clones; approximately 85% occur once, and the top ten carry 31%. These data come from a study of blood T cell repertoires in COVID-19. The receptor was derived from a woman of 80 years or more with acute or convalescent COVID-19. The chain combines TRBV3-1 (or the pseudogene TRBV3-2) with TRBJ2-6; TRBD2 is a possible D gene (5 bases). Material for sequencing was peripheral blood. The CDR3 nucleotides are TGTGCCAGCAGCGACGGACTTTCCCCCTCTGGGGCCAACGTCCTGACTTTC. Translating gives CASSDGLSPSGANVLTF.